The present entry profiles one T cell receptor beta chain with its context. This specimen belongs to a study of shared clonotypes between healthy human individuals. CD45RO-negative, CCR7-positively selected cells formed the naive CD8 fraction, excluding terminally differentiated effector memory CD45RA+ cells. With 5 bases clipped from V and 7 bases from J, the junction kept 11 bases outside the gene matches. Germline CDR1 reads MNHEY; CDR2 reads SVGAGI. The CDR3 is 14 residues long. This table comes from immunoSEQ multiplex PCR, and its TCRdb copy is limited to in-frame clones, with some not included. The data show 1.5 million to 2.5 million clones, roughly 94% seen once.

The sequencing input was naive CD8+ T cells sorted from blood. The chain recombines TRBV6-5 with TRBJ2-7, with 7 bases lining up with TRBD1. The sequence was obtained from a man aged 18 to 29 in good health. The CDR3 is CASSPYEGAQEQYF. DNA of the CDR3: TGTGCCAGCAGTCCGTATGAGGGGGCCCAAGAGCAGTACTTC.